The clone carrying this T cell receptor beta chain occurred a few times. Its matching antigen is unknown. Primers used in a second PCR of about 7 to 12 cycles were a sample-barcoded 5' primer and a J-beta primer mix. The study obtained at least 2.5 million CDR3-containing paired-end reads from every sample. Each CDR3 protein is one row after TCRdb ran MiXCR on the 5' RACE reads. This table holds a few hundred thousand distinct CDR3 sequences, approximately 30% found once. This sample is drawn from a study of blood T cells in healthy people across ages. Study-wide findings and caveats: Those diversity estimates obtained from one million T cells were thought to be underestimates.

Looked up from germline, CDR1 is SGDLS and CDR2 is YYNGEE. The V end lost 4 bases, the J end lost 4 bases, and 16 bases lay between the germline ends. The CDR3 has 15 residues. Researchers collected ten milliliters of peripheral blood from every single donor. The sequence derives from a woman aged 70-85 years in good health. This sequence joins TRBV9 and TRBJ2-3; D gene ambiguous. The sample taken for sequencing was blood. The CDR3 DNA follows: TGTGCCAGCAGCTTAGATTTGTCCCCTGCAGATACGCAGTATTTT. It specifies CASSLDLSPADTQYF.